Listed below are T cell receptor beta chains from one sample, sequenced in a study of breast tumors, draining lymph nodes, adjacent tissues. TCRdb re-called the multiplex PCR reads through MiXCR, storing one row per CDR3 protein. In the table there are approximately 180,000 distinct CDR3 sequences, about 34% of which are singletons. Sequencing used axillary lymph node tissue. These receptors originate from a female donor with breast cancer. Some clones in this sample may be carry-over from other donors' samples. Both conserved end residues are part of each CDR3. A D gene is named only where the DNA matches it firmly. Clone size is given for some rows only: seen once, a few or many times, or a class if the clone is expanded.

D	length	size	J	V	CDR3	DNA
.	15	many	TRBJ1-4	TRBV27	CASSLWGPAREKLFF	TGTGCCAGCAGTTTGTGGGGCCCAGCGCGGGAAAAACTGTTTTTT
.	13	once	TRBJ1-6	TRBV2	CASSDLVNSSLHF	TGTGCCAGCAGTGATCTCGTCAATTCATCCCTCCACTTT
.	14	many	TRBJ2-2	TRBV18	CASSPTESTGELFF	TGTGCCAGCTCACCGACAGAATCCACCGGGGAGCTGTTTTTT
.	14	many	TRBJ2-1	TRBV6-1	CVAQRGRFYDEQFF	TGTGTCGCACAAAGGGGGAGGTTTTATGATGAGCAGTTCTTC
.	15	.	TRBJ2-5	TRBV28	CASRMGPRGRSAQYF	TGTGCCAGCAGGATGGGGCCCCGCGGCCGTTCGGCCCAGTACTTC
.	15	many	TRBJ2-5	TRBV12-5	CASGLAEGRGETQYF	TGTGCTAGTGGTTTGGCGGAGGGAAGGGGAGAGACCCAGTACTTC
.	16	.	TRBJ2-1	TRBV4-3	CASSQDAESSYNEQFF	TGCGCCAGCAGCCAAGATGCGGAGAGCTCCTACAATGAGCAGTTCTTC
TRBD1	16	.	TRBJ1-1	TRBV30	CAWRVRMTGMNTEAFF	TGTGCCTGGAGAGTACGCATGACAGGGATGAACACTGAAGCTTTCTTT
.	15	.	TRBJ1-4	TRBV18	CASSPHRVGGEKLFF	TGTGCCAGCTCACCCCACAGGGTAGGTGGTGAAAAACTGTTTTTT
.	14	few	TRBJ1-6	TRBV2	CASTQLVGGSPLHF	TGTGCCAGCACCCAACTGGTGGGGGGTTCACCCCTCCACTTT
.	13	few	TRBJ1-1	TRBV30	CAWRRNQGTEAFF	TGTGCCTGGAGGCGAAATCAGGGCACTGAAGCTTTCTTT
TRBD1	13	many	TRBJ2-3	TRBV3-1	CASSHRDRGTQYF	TGTGCCAGCAGCCATCGGGACAGAGGGACGCAGTATTTT
TRBD1	15	.	TRBJ2-1	TRBV25-1	CASLAGTGAQNEQFF	TGTGCCAGCTTGGCCGGGACAGGGGCTCAAAATGAGCAGTTCTTC
TRBD2	16	many	TRBJ2-1	TRBV5-1	CASSSQGSGGNNEQFF	TGCGCCAGCAGCTCACAAGGTAGCGGGGGAAACAATGAGCAGTTCTTC
.	16	few	TRBJ1-2	TRBV30	CAWRRTLGTRNYGYTF	TGTGCCTGGAGGCGGACACTCGGGACGAGAAACTATGGCTACACCTTC
.	15	few	TRBJ1-2	TRBV3-1	CASSHAQGTGYGYTF	TGTGCCAGCAGCCATGCCCAGGGGACTGGCTATGGCTACACCTTC
TRBD1	14	.	TRBJ2-7	TRBV6-2/TRBV6-3	CASSSRQGAKEQYF	TGTGCCAGCAGTTCACGACAGGGGGCAAAGGAGCAGTACTTC
TRBD1	14	many	TRBJ2-7	TRBV19	CASRPGQGPYEQYF	TGTGCCAGTCGCCCGGGACAGGGGCCCTACGAGCAGTACTTC
.	18	.	TRBJ2-5	TRBV5-5	CASSLGAGIGATQETQYF	TGTGCCAGCAGCTTGGGAGCAGGGATAGGGGCAACACAAGAGACCCAGTACTTC
TRBD2	17	many	TRBJ2-1	TRBV4-3	CASSIGSGAGGHNEQFF	TGCGCCAGCAGCATTGGTAGCGGAGCGGGAGGTCACAATGAGCAGTTCTTC
.	13	.	TRBJ2-1	TRBV5-1	CASSQDTDNEQFF	TGCGCCAGCAGTCAGGATACCGACAATGAGCAGTTCTTC
.	16	few	TRBJ2-2	TRBV11-2	CASSPRSGALAGELFF	TGTGCCAGCTCACCACGCTCGGGGGCCCTCGCCGGGGAGCTGTTTTTT
TRBD2	14	.	TRBJ2-7	TRBV7-9	CATGLAGMSYEQYF	TGTGCCACGGGACTAGCGGGCATGTCTTACGAGCAGTACTTC
.	15	many	TRBJ1-2	TRBV7-9	CASSPPRGRDEGYTF	TGTGCCAGCAGCCCACCTCGGGGTCGGGACGAAGGCTACACCTTC
.	15	.	TRBJ1-5	TRBV19	CASRSLTGSGQPQHF	TGTGCCAGTAGATCCCTTACAGGGTCGGGTCAGCCCCAGCATTTT
.	16	.	TRBJ2-6	TRBV7-2	CASGLYPCSGANVLTF	TGTGCCAGCGGCTTATACCCATGCTCTGGGGCCAACGTCCTGACTTTC
.	15	many	TRBJ2-1	TRBV24-1	CATSPANVPYNEQFF	TGTGCCACCAGTCCCGCAAACGTACCCTACAATGAGCAGTTCTTC
TRBD2	18	many	TRBJ2-1	TRBV11-2	CASSLDGLAGFSYNEQFF	TGTGCCAGCAGCTTAGATGGACTAGCGGGGTTCTCCTACAATGAGCAGTTCTTC
.	12	many	TRBJ1-2	TRBV20-1	CSAKTDNYGYTF	TGCAGTGCGAAAACAGATAACTATGGCTACACCTTC
TRBD1	14	.	TRBJ1-2	TRBV20-1	CSARRPDREESYTF	TGCAGTGCTAGGCGGCCGGACAGGGAGGAGAGCTACACCTTC
.	16	many	TRBJ2-3	TRBV27	CASSLSSRFGTDTQYF	TGTGCCAGCAGTTTGTCTAGCCGGTTTGGCACAGATACGCAGTATTTT
TRBD1	12	many	TRBJ1-2	TRBV30	CACDRGNYGYTF	TGTGCCTGCGACAGGGGGAACTATGGCTACACCTTC